The next 32 T cell receptor beta chains were all read from a single sample in a study of response to subunit inactivated influenza vaccine. From the RT-PCR reads, TCRdb called clonotypes with MiXCR, one entry per CDR3 protein. The data show hundreds of thousands of distinct CDR3 sequences, 10% to 15% seen once. Sequenced material: PBMCs from blood, taken on the day of vaccination. The receptor set was obtained from a man between 50 and 59 years old who received an inactivated influenza vaccine.

The genes are TRBV7-7 and TRBJ2-2, with D perhaps TRBD2 (6 bases). This CDR3 spans 13 amino acids. The V and J ends lost 6 bases and 6 bases respectively, with 11 bases between them. CDR1 SSHAT and CDR2 FNYEAQ come from the germline V gene (reference sequence). CDR3 coding DNA: TGTGCCAGCAGTATTACTAGCTCCGGGGAGCTGTTTTTT. Amino acids: CASSITSSGELFF. Combining the CDR3 with reference TRBV7-7 and TRBJ2-2 gives the whole variable domain GAGVSQSPRYKVTKRGQDVTLRCDPISSHATLYWYQQALGQGPEFLTYFNYEAQPDKSGLPSDRFSAERPEGSISTLTIQRTEQRDSAMYRCASSITSSGELFFGEGSRLTVL.

The chain uses TRBV5-6 and TRBJ1-2; 7 bases align to TRBD1. V shed 0 bases and J 8 bases; nucleotides not matched to a gene: 10. This CDR3 contains 15 residues. The germline gives CDR1 SGHDT, CDR2 YYEEEE. The CDR3 nucleotides are TGTGCCAGCAGCTTGGCGACAGGGATTGTCCAAGGCTACACCTTC. This encodes CASSLATGIVQGYTF.

This chain uses TRBV5-4 with TRBJ1-2; the D is unclear. Trimming stripped 1 base from V and 0 bases from J, with 10 bases between. The CDR3 sequence is 15 residues long. The germline V gene has CDR1 SGHNT and CDR2 YYREEE (reference sequence). For the CDR3, the DNA is TGTGCCAGCAGCTTGAGTCTGTCCCCTAACTATGGCTACACCTTC. Translating it yields CASSLSLSPNYGYTF.

This clonotype was counted many times. This chain joins TRBV18 and TRBJ2-1; tentative D call: TRBD1 (6 bases). CDR1 is KGHSH and CDR2 is LQKENI in the germline V gene. The CDR3 consists of 14 residues. V gave up 3 bases and J gave up 4 bases, with 10 bases separating them. The CDR3 DNA reads TGTGCCAGCTCACCCAGACAGGCTTACAATGAGCAGTTCTTC. Its translation: CASSPRQAYNEQFF.

This clonotype appeared a few times. J is TRBJ1-1 and V is TRBV20-1; perhaps TRBD1 as D (5 bases). Germline CDR1 DFQATT, CDR2 SNEGSKA (reference sequence). CDR3 length equals 13 residues. Trimming removed 4 bases from V and 4 bases from J, with 13 bases in between. The CDR3 protein is CSATSRVSTEAFF. As DNA, the CDR3 is TGCAGTGCTACTTCCAGGGTTAGCACTGAAGCTTTCTTT.

This clonotype was seen a handful of times. V gene TRBV20-1 combines with J gene TRBJ2-7, with 8 nucleotides matching TRBD2. V gave up 6 bases and J gave up 0 bases; unmatched junction bases: 4. The CDR3 sequence is 13 residues long. CDR1 DFQATT and CDR2 SNEGSKA come from the germline V gene (reference sequence). CDR3 residues: CSATSGTSYEQYF. The CDR3 nucleotides read TGCAGTGCCACTAGCGGTACCTCCTACGAGCAGTACTTC.

This clonotype has a handful of counts. The V and J genes are TRBV7-2 and TRBJ2-7; the D is unclear. Trimming removed 5 bases at V and 6 bases at J, with 8 bases between. The germline gives CDR1 SGHTA, CDR2 FQGNSA. This CDR3 is built from 11 residues. The CDR3 here is CASSASLEQYF. As DNA, the CDR3 is TGTGCCAGCAGCGCCTCTCTCGAGCAGTACTTC.

This clonotype was observed a handful of times. V usage is TRBV5-1 and J usage is TRBJ2-7; D is possibly TRBD2 (6 bases). The CDR3 has 16 residues. V dropped 4 bases and J dropped 0 bases, with 17 bases sitting between them. The V gene's germline CDR1 is SGHRS and CDR2 YFSETQ. CDR3 in amino acids: CASSPEVRGSSYEQYF. In DNA, the CDR3 is TGCGCCAGCAGCCCGGAGGTGCGGGGCAGCTCCTACGAGCAGTACTTC.

This clonotype was recorded a few times. This rearrangement joins TRBV29-1 to TRBJ1-1, with no clear D. The CDR3 runs 13 residues. V was clipped by 3 bases and J by 2 bases, with 10 bases between them. CDR1 and CDR2 from the germline V gene are SQVTM and ANQGSEA. The CDR3 nucleotides read TGCAGCGTTGACGACCGCCCCAACACTGAAGCTTTCTTT. Translated, it gives CSVDDRPNTEAFF.

CDR3 sequence reads: CASRIGTGELFF. CDR3 DNA sequence: TGTGCCAGCCGCATCGGGACCGGGGAGCTGTTTTTT. The genes are TRBV5-6 and TRBJ2-2, with unresolved D. CDR3 length: 12 amino acids. Germline V gene data show CDR1 as SGHDT and CDR2 as YYEEEE. V was cut by 7 bases and J by 5 bases, with 9 bases left in between.

This clonotype was observed a few times. The rearrangement uses TRBV5-1 and TRBJ2-7, with TRBD1 matching over 8 bases. V shed 4 bases and J 3 bases; nucleotides not matched to a gene: 9. In germline, CDR1 is SGHRS, CDR2 YFSETQ. This CDR3 contains 15 residues. The CDR3 protein is CASSVTGGTSYEQYF. Here the CDR3 DNA reads TGCGCCAGCAGCGTAACAGGGGGAACAAGCTACGAGCAGTACTTC. Filled out from reference TRBV5-1 and TRBJ2-7, the complete variable domain reads KAGVTQTPRYLIKTRGQQVTLSCSPISGHRSVSWYQQTPGQGLQFLFEYFSETQRNKGNFPGRFSGRQFSNSRSEMNVSTLELGDSALYLCASSVTGGTSYEQYFGPGTRLTVT.

This clonotype was detected only a few times. This chain uses TRBV6-5 with TRBJ1-1; 7 bases map to TRBD1. The CDR3 runs to 13 residues. Germline CDR1 and CDR2: MNHEY and SVGAGI. V shed 3 bases, J shed 8 bases, and the junction held 6 bases outside the gene matches. The CDR3 DNA reads as TGTGCCAGCAGTTATCAGGGGGGGCGAGAAGCTTTCTTT. This translates into CASSYQGGREAFF.

Many counts were recorded for this clonotype. J is TRBJ2-3 and V is TRBV27, with TRBD2 as a possible D gene (7 bases). CDR1 MNHEY and CDR2 SMNVEV come from the germline V gene (reference sequence). CDR3 size: 18 residues. Trimming pared 6 bases from V and 0 bases from J, leaving 22 bases between. CDR3: CASRPFWGGKSSTDTQYF. The DNA of the CDR3 is TGTGCCAGCAGGCCCTTTTGGGGGGGCAAGTCTAGCACAGATACGCAGTATTTT.

This clonotype was recorded at least ten times. The chain carries TRBV7-9 and TRBJ2-5, with D maybe TRBD2 (6 bases). Per germline, CDR1 SEHNR and CDR2 FQNEAQ (reference sequence). Trimming cost V 1 base and J 5 bases, with 17 bases left between them. The CDR3 is made up of 16 amino acids. The CDR3 loop reads CASSLDRTSGGETQYF. CDR3 DNA sequence: TGTGCCAGCAGCTTAGATAGGACTTCAGGAGGGGAGACCCAGTACTTC.

This clonotype was observed a few times. CDR3 bases: TGTGCCAGCAGTCTACAGGGCACGGACATTCAGTACTTC. It yields the protein CASSLQGTDIQYF. This chain links TRBV6-2 or TRBV6-3 with TRBJ2-4; a possible D gene is TRBD1 (6 bases). This CDR3 is built from 13 residues. Germline V CDR1 and CDR2: MNHEY, SVGEGT. V was pared by 5 bases and J by 8 bases, with 13 bases between.

This clonotype showed up just once. The rearrangement uses TRBV20-1 and TRBJ2-7, with 12 bases lining up with TRBD2. The germline V gene encodes CDR1 DFQATT and CDR2 SNEGSKA (reference sequence). J was trimmed by 0 bases and V by 0 bases; bases with no gene match: 6. The CDR3 totals 17 residues. The CDR3: CSARDASSGRASYEQYF. CDR3 bases: TGCAGTGCTAGAGATGCCTCTAGCGGGAGGGCCTCCTACGAGCAGTACTTC.

This sequence joins TRBV4-3 and TRBJ1-2; no clear D. CDR1 LGHNA and CDR2 YSLEER come from the germline V gene. The CDR3 loop spans 14 amino acids. The V end lost 0 bases, the J end lost 6 bases, and 11 bases lay between the germline ends. The CDR3 nucleotides read TGCGCCAGCAGCCAAGACGCCCGTGGGAATGGCTACACCTTC. Residues: CASSQDARGNGYTF.

For this clonotype: Compared with germline, one end of the junction differs, possibly owing to a read error. The chain couples TRBV20-1 to TRBJ2-3; TRBD2 aligns across 11 bases. CDR1 and CDR2 from the germline V gene are DFQATT and SNEGSKA (reference sequence). This CDR3 is 17 amino acids long. The CDR3 nucleotides are TGCTGTGCTAGAGGTGGACTAGCGGGTCGTAACACAGATACGCAGTATTTT. This translates into CCARGGLAGRNTDTQYF.

There are many counts of this clonotype. The V and J genes are TRBV20-1 and TRBJ1-5; TRBD1 aligns across 10 bases. Per the germline V gene, CDR1 is DFQATT and CDR2 is SNEGSKA (reference sequence). The CDR3 runs 14 residues. Trimming took 7 bases from V and 6 from J; bases not matched to a gene: 9. The CDR3: CSVRQGARGQPQHF. For the CDR3, the DNA is TGCAGTGTGAGACAGGGGGCGCGAGGTCAGCCCCAGCATTTT.

The chain uses TRBV7-6 and TRBJ2-2; D not resolved. This CDR3 contains 14 residues. Germline V gene lookup returns CDR1 SGHVS and CDR2 FNYEAQ. Trimming took off 2 bases at V and 6 bases at J, with 10 bases between the two ends. The CDR3 nucleotides read TGTGCCAGCAGCTTAAGTCCGATGGCCGGGGAGCTGTTTTTT. It translates to CASSLSPMAGELFF.

In DNA form, the CDR3 reads TGTGCCACCAGTGATTCGGTTGAAGCTTTCTTT. Translation: CATSDSVEAFF. The chain combines TRBV24-1 with TRBJ1-1, with D unclear. Trimming left V 2 bases short and J 7 bases short, with 4 bases between. Germline CDR1 and CDR2: KGHDR and SFDVKD. The CDR3 contains 11 residues.

The chain recombines TRBV12-3 or TRBV12-4 with TRBJ2-7; TRBD1 agrees at 8 bases. The CDR3 loop spans 14 amino acids. J gave up 6 bases and V 5 bases, and 9 bases lay outside the gene matches. In DNA, the CDR3 is TGTGCCAGCAGTCCCTCGGGACAGGTCCGCGAGCAGTACTTC. This encodes CASSPSGQVREQYF.

This clonotype was seen at least ten times. This chain connects TRBV5-1 to TRBJ2-3; possibly TRBD1 or TRBD2 for D (6 bases each). This CDR3 contains 14 residues. CDR1 SGHRS and CDR2 YFSETQ come from the germline V gene. Trimming removed 0 bases at V and 2 bases at J, with 7 bases between. CDR3 bases: TGCGCCAGCAGCTTGGGGGGGGCCACAGATACGCAGTATTTT. This encodes CASSLGGATDTQYF. Full variable domain (outside the CDR3, taken from reference TRBV5-1 and TRBJ2-3): KAGVTQTPRYLIKTRGQQVTLSCSPISGHRSVSWYQQTPGQGLQFLFEYFSETQRNKGNFPGRFSGRQFSNSRSEMNVSTLELGDSALYLCASSLGGATDTQYFGPGTRLTVL.

This rearrangement joins TRBV5-1 to TRBJ2-2; 7 nucleotides match TRBD1. This CDR3 contains 16 residues. V shed 4 bases and J 7 bases; nucleotides not matched to a gene: 13. Germline loops: CDR1 SGHRS, CDR2 YFSETQ. The CDR3 DNA is TGCGCCAGCAGCCCCCCACAGGGGCGGTTCGTCGGGGAGCTGTTTTTT. It is translated as CASSPPQGRFVGELFF.

This clonotype was detected many times. The rearrangement links TRBV29-1 to TRBJ2-7, with TRBD2 matching 8 bases. Looked up from germline, CDR1 is SQVTM and CDR2 is ANQGSEA. The trim removed 6 bases at V and 7 bases at J, leaving 11 bases unmatched. This CDR3 contains 13 residues. As DNA, the CDR3 is TGCAGCGTCCCGAGGGCCGCGGGGGGTGAGCAGTACTTC. Its protein product is CSVPRAAGGEQYF.

In its sample, this clonotype was seen a few times. V gene TRBV18 combines with J gene TRBJ2-1; possible D gene TRBD1, 6 bases. V dropped 0 bases and J dropped 1 base, with 13 bases sitting between them. Germline CDR1 is KGHSH and CDR2 is LQKENI. CDR3 size: 17 residues. CDR3 in amino acids: CASSPPQGLRSYNEQFF. In DNA, the CDR3 is TGTGCCAGCTCACCACCCCAGGGGCTAAGATCCTACAATGAGCAGTTCTTC.

Ten or more counts support this clonotype. The chain couples TRBV7-2 to TRBJ2-7; D unclear. Germline values: CDR1 SGHTA, CDR2 FQGNSA. V was cut by 1 base and J by 2 bases, with 12 bases left in between. This CDR3 is 15 amino acids long. This chain's CDR3 is CASSLEGRGAYEQYF. As DNA, the CDR3 is TGTGCCAGCAGCTTAGAGGGCCGTGGGGCCTACGAGCAGTACTTC.

The chain joins TRBV5-1 to TRBJ2-3; 7 positions match TRBD2. The CDR3 has 16 residues. V trimming: 1 base; J trimming: 2 bases; junction bases outside the gene matches: 7. CDR1 is SGHRS, CDR2 YFSETQ, per germline. The CDR3 sequence is CASSLSASGLTDTQYF. CDR3 DNA: TGCGCCAGCAGCTTGTCGGCTAGCGGACTCACAGATACGCAGTATTTT. Complete variable domain (other parts from reference TRBV5-1 and TRBJ2-3): KAGVTQTPRYLIKTRGQQVTLSCSPISGHRSVSWYQQTPGQGLQFLFEYFSETQRNKGNFPGRFSGRQFSNSRSEMNVSTLELGDSALYLCASSLSASGLTDTQYFGPGTRLTVL.

This clonotype came up a few times. The V call is TRBV20-1, the J call TRBJ2-2, with D uncertain. CDR3 length: 11 amino acids. Trimming left V 5 bases short and J 5 bases short, with 6 bases between. Germline CDR1 DFQATT, CDR2 SNEGSKA (reference sequence). DNA of the CDR3: TGCAGTGCTTACCGGACCGGGGAGCTGTTTTTT. This translates into CSAYRTGELFF.

On this clonotype itself: At one end, the junction sequence differs from germline, possibly due to a read error. J is TRBJ1-2 and V is TRBV7-9; 8 positions agree with TRBD1. Germline lookup yields CDR1 SEHNR and CDR2 FQNEAQ (reference sequence). This CDR3 contains 15 residues. CDR3 in DNA: TGTGCCAGCAGCTTACCCCACCCCGGGGACAGGCCCCAACCCTTC. Encoded protein: CASSLPHPGDRPQPF.

The chain carries TRBV3-1 and TRBJ2-2; D possibly corresponds to TRBD2 (6 bases). The CDR3 has 16 amino acids. V gave up 0 bases and J gave up 0 bases, with 8 bases separating them. Germline CDR1 is LGHDT and CDR2 is YNNKEL (reference sequence). CDR3 sequence (DNA): TGTGCCAGCAGCCAAGAAGGGACTTCGAACACCGGGGAGCTGTTTTTT. Encoded protein: CASSQEGTSNTGELFF.

The chain couples TRBV12-3 or TRBV12-4 to TRBJ1-2, with a tentative D call TRBD1 (5 bases). CDR3 length: 13 amino acids. The germline V and J ends were trimmed by 7 bases and 4 bases, with 13 bases remaining between them. CDR3 protein: CASTQLGGYGYTF. In DNA form, the CDR3 reads TGTGCCAGCACCCAGTTGGGGGGCTATGGCTACACCTTC.